The rows below give T cell receptor beta chains drawn from one sample of a study of control samples from healthy donors and cancer patients. Some clones are missing from TCRdb's copy, which holds only in-frame ones; the method was immunoSEQ multiplex PCR. The repertoire holds about 41,000 clones, roughly 94% seen once, with under 30% in the top ten. The sample comprised blood. These receptor sequences come from a man aged 60 to 75 in good health. The CDR3 runs from the conserved cysteine through the conserved F or W. D genes are given only for firm matches.

D gene	V gene	J gene	CDR3 protein	CDR3 DNA
.	TRBV18	TRBJ2-7	CASSLASAPYEQYF	TGTGCCAGCTCACTCGCTAGCGCGCCCTACGAGCAGTACTTC
.	TRBV12-3/TRBV12-4	TRBJ1-4	CAIQGFANEKLFF	TGTGCCATTCAGGGTTTTGCTAATGAAAAACTGTTTTTT
TRBD1	TRBV6-1	TRBJ2-7	CASSDRDRQYEQYF	TGTGCCAGCAGTGACCGGGACAGGCAATACGAGCAGTACTTC
.	TRBV29-1	TRBJ1-1	CSVAGGLVGTEAFF	TGCAGCGTTGCTGGAGGACTAGTAGGGACTGAAGCTTTCTTT
.	TRBV24-1	TRBJ2-1	CATSAQGSSYNEQFF	TGTGCCACCAGTGCCCAGGGGAGCTCCTACAATGAGCAGTTCTTC
TRBD1	TRBV7-9	TRBJ2-2	CASSLGDSANTGELFF	TGTGCCAGCAGCTTAGGGGACAGCGCGAACACCGGGGAGCTGTTTTTT
TRBD1	TRBV24-1	TRBJ1-5	CATSGTGDSQPQHF	TGTGCCACCAGTGGGACAGGGGATAGTCAGCCCCAGCATTTT
.	TRBV2	TRBJ2-1	CASLLEPPSSHNEQFF	TGTGCCAGCTTATTGGAGCCACCATCGTCGCACAATGAGCAGTTCTTC
.	TRBV21-1	TRBJ2-5	CASSKPGQGHQETQYF	TGTGCCAGCAGCAAGCCAGGACAGGGGCACCAAGAGACCCAGTACTTC
TRBD1	TRBV6-5	TRBJ1-1	CASSTTGDSHTEAFF	TGTGCCAGCAGTACAACAGGGGACAGCCACACTGAAGCTTTCTTT
.	TRBV6-6	TRBJ1-1	CASSHGNTEAFF	TGTGCCAGCAGTCATGGGAACACTGAAGCTTTCTTT
.	TRBV11-3	TRBJ1-3	CASSLDRNTIYF	TGTGCCAGCAGCTTAGACAGAAACACCATATATTTT
.	TRBV7-8	TRBJ1-1	CASSPRGAGVGGTEAFF	TGTGCCAGCAGCCCTAGGGGGGCGGGGGTCGGTGGGACTGAAGCTTTCTTT
.	TRBV20-1	TRBJ1-1	CSARVVTEAFF	TGCAGTGCTAGAGTCGTCACTGAAGCTTTCTTT
.	TRBV27	TRBJ2-7	CASSSRTDPTRGRQYF	TGTGCCAGCAGTTCTCGGACGGATCCTACGAGGGGTCGACAGTACTTC
.	TRBV11-3	TRBJ2-3	CASSFGGSTDTQYF	TGTGCCAGCAGCTTCGGCGGGAGCACAGATACGCAGTATTTT
.	TRBV25-1	TRBJ2-7	CASSRDHSYEQYF	TGTGCCAGCAGTCGGGACCACTCCTACGAGCAGTACTTC
.	TRBV18	TRBJ1-2	CASSPPGAGNYGYTF	TGTGCCAGCTCACCGCCAGGGGCCGGGAACTATGGCTACACCTTC
TRBD1	TRBV5-1	TRBJ1-6	CASSLLSGTGNSPLHF	TGCGCCAGCAGCTTGCTATCCGGGACAGGGAATTCACCCCTCCACTTT
.	TRBV18	TRBJ1-1	CASSPPVRGMNTEAFF	TGTGCCAGCTCACCACCGGTGAGGGGAATGAACACTGAAGCTTTCTTT
TRBD1	TRBV10-3	TRBJ2-5	CATGDRGETQYF	TGTGCCACCGGGGACAGGGGGGAGACCCAGTACTTC
.	TRBV12-3/TRBV12-4	TRBJ2-5	CASSFQETQYF	TGTGCCAGCAGTTTCCAAGAGACCCAGTACTTC
.	TRBV6-5	TRBJ1-2	CASSYLGTRYGYTF	TGTGCCAGCAGTTACCTAGGTACCCGCTATGGCTACACCTTC
.	TRBV5-1	TRBJ1-1	CASSLTLQDYQPTEAFF	TGCGCCAGCAGCTTAACATTGCAGGATTACCAACCCACTGAAGCTTTCTTT
TRBD1	TRBV5-4	TRBJ1-3	CASSLEGAQAGNTIYF	TGTGCCAGCAGCTTGGAGGGGGCGCAGGCTGGAAACACCATATATTTT
.	TRBV9	TRBJ1-3	CASSVGSGYTGGNTIYF	TGTGCCAGCAGCGTAGGATCAGGGTATACAGGAGGAAACACCATATATTTT
.	TRBV27	TRBJ2-7	CATRRPGLQEQYF	TGTGCCACCCGGAGGCCAGGTTTGCAAGAGCAGTACTTC
.	TRBV5-1	TRBJ2-1	CASSLGGNRPPRDNEQFF	TGCGCCAGCAGCTTGGGGGGGAACAGGCCCCCTAGGGACAATGAGCAGTTCTTC
.	TRBV2	TRBJ1-5	CASSDEGGNQPQHF	TGTGCCAGCAGTGACGAAGGAGGCAATCAGCCCCAGCATTTT
TRBD1	TRBV27	TRBJ1-2	CASSPDRIYGYTF	TGTGCCAGCAGTCCGGACAGGATCTATGGCTACACCTTC
.	TRBV5-1	TRBJ1-4	CASSFGSTNEKLFF	TGCGCCAGCAGCTTCGGGAGCACTAATGAAAAACTGTTTTTT